This T cell receptor (beta chain) was recorded in a study of early T cells in non-severe SARS-CoV-2 infection. Study information: Unsorted whole blood bulk RNA was sequenced, with unpaired chains. General study findings and limits: CD4 and private specificities were missed by VDJdb matching, which favored anti-spike CD8 responses.

This CDR3 has 14 residues. Germline CDR1 and CDR2: SGHTA and FQGNSA. V was clipped by 2 bases and J by 4 bases, with 11 bases between them. By frequency in the sample, this clonotype is medium-sized. What it recognizes is unknown. Individual cDNA molecules each received unique molecular identifiers attached to them. Via MiXCR, TCRdb re-called the 5' RACE reads, giving one row per CDR3 protein. Among fewer than 30,000 distinct CDR3 sequences listed, about 4.5% were seen once. The chain employs TRBV7-2 and TRBJ1-2; D remains unclear. The sample comprised whole blood. The receptor was derived from an adult who was a healthcare worker with PCR-confirmed SARS-CoV-2 infection or an uninfected control (not recorded which). CDR3 region: CASSLKPPTYGYTF. DNA for the CDR3: TGTGCCAGCAGCTTAAAACCCCCGACCTATGGCTACACCTTC.